This record covers a single T cell receptor (beta chain). The antigen is undetermined. The sample is drawn from a study of OX40 agonist ivuxolimab in advanced cancers. Clones were sequenced by immunoSEQ multiplex PCR, and TCRdb holds only the in-frame ones, with some missing. Among 25,000 to 40,000 clones listed, 87% were seen once. The V gene end was trimmed by 5 bases and the J gene end by 3 bases; junction bases not matched to a gene: 8. This CDR3 has 15 residues. Germline CDR1 PRHDT, CDR2 FYEKMQ (reference sequence). Findings and limits, study-wide: At 0.1 to 3.0 mg/kg, clonal expansion of CD4+ and CD8+ blood T cells had occurred by week 6.

This specimen consisted of CD4+ or CD8+ T cells sorted from blood, obtained in a trial of the OX40 agonist ivuxolimab. The chain couples TRBV13 to TRBJ2-7; 9 nucleotides agree with TRBD1. This sequence originates from an adult with an advanced solid tumor such as melanoma, head and neck, liver or kidney cancer. The CDR3 here is CASSATGTGFYEQYF. CDR3 bases: TGTGCCAGCAGCGCAACCGGGACAGGGTTCTACGAGCAGTACTTC.